A single count supports the clone carrying this TCR beta chain. What it binds is unknown. The data stem from a study of T-cell reconstitution after alpha-beta-depleted transplantation in children. Study-wide results and caveats: After transplant, at about two months, alpha-beta T cells were reportedly derived from several hundred expanded graft clones. Day-60 TCRbeta diversity that was high in some patients was derived from surviving recipient T cells and thymic progenitors. T-cell counts and diversity at one year post-transplant came mainly from newly produced T cells.

Unique molecular identifiers were incorporated into the prepared TCRbeta library. Each CDR3 protein is one row after TCRdb ran MiXCR on the PCR reads. The sample has more than 200,000 distinct CDR3 sequences, 8.4% seen once. Germline values: CDR1 MNHNS, CDR2 SASEGT. V gave up 5 bases and J gave up 4 bases; unmatched junction bases: 5. The CDR3 totals 14 residues. The rearrangement joins TRBV6-1 to TRBJ2-1; 7 nucleotides line up with TRBD1. Sequencing used PBMCs, mostly from graft donor cells, obtained 360 days after TCRalphabeta/CD19-depleted stem cell transplant. The receptor comes from a male patient aged 2-9 years who had a stem cell transplant for acute myeloid leukemia, so the T cells may come from the graft donor. The CDR3 protein is CASSLQTGYNEQFF. The CDR3 DNA follows: TGTGCCAGCAGTCTCCAGACAGGGTACAATGAGCAGTTCTTC.